The 3 T cell receptor beta chains below all came from one sample that was sequenced in a study of cytomegalovirus exposure and HLA in healthy donors (dated 2017 in TCRdb). Libraries were made using the immunoSEQ multiplex PCR assay. For the multiplex PCR, a mixture combining 60 forward primers for TCR Vbeta segments and 13 reverse primers for TCR Jbeta segments was used. Held by TCRdb, this immuneACCESS table contains in-frame sequences only and omits some clones. Under half of the omission traces to an unresolved V gene where checked; the cause of the rest is unknown. Present in this sample are over 150,000 clones, approximately 80% of which were seen just once. Of the sample, approximately 3.7% is held by the ten largest clones. Sequencing used PBMCs. The source is a man aged 25 to 40 in good health and CMV-seropositive.

V usage is TRBV18 and J usage is TRBJ1-1; D uncertain. Between the trimmed V and J ends, which lost 1 base and 1 base, there was a span of 13 bases. The germline V gene encodes CDR1 KGHSH and CDR2 LQKENI. The CDR3 loop spans 16 amino acids. The CDR3 here is CASSPRSFEANTEAFF. The CDR3 DNA is TGTGCCAGCTCACCACGGTCTTTTGAGGCGAACACTGAAGCTTTCTTT.

For the CDR3, the DNA is TGTGCCAGCTCACCCGGACAGGGGCGCGGGGAGCTGTTTTTT. It encodes CASSPGQGRGELFF. The chain combines TRBV18 with TRBJ2-2; TRBD1 matches 9 bases. The V and J ends lost 3 bases and 7 bases, in that order; junction bases with no gene match: 3. This CDR3 contains 14 residues. The V gene's germline CDR1 is KGHSH and CDR2 LQKENI.

This clone has a handful of counts. The rearrangement links TRBV29-1 to TRBJ1-2; 11 bases agree with TRBD1. Germline lookup yields CDR1 SQVTM and CDR2 ANQGSEA. This CDR3 has 13 amino acids. V lost 5 bases and J lost 6; bases outside the gene matches: 5. CDR3 sequence reads: CSVNLGQGDGYTF. The CDR3 DNA follows: TGCAGCGTTAATTTGGGACAGGGGGATGGCTACACCTTC.